This T cell receptor (beta chain) comes out of a study of T cells in Graves' hyperthyroidism and ophthalmopathy. Study findings and constraints: Stable hyperthyroidism was separated from ophthalmopathy by a model based on 13 V-J features.

Ten or more counts support this clonotype. The antigen remains unidentified. RNA transcripts yielded amplified TCR beta CDR3 regions. The HTBI set primed first-round TCR CDR3 RT-PCR. One entry per CDR3 protein, called by TCRdb with MiXCR from the multiplex PCR reads. The sample has 540,000 or so distinct CDR3 sequences, around 46% seen once. Trimming removed 1 base from V and 5 bases from J; junction bases left unmatched: 3. CDR1 and CDR2 (germline): SGHRS, YFSETQ. This CDR3 contains 13 residues. Sequenced: peripheral blood or thyroid tissue (not recorded which). The chain is built from TRBV5-1 and TRBJ2-7; 7 bases map to TRBD2. The origin of this receptor is an adult woman with Graves' disease, either hyperthyroidism or ophthalmopathy (not recorded which). CDR3 coding DNA: TGCGCCAGCAGCTTGATCAGCGGGGACGAGCAGTACTTC. Its translation: CASSLISGDEQYF.